The 21 T cell receptor beta chains in this list originate from one sample, sequenced in a study of cytomegalovirus exposure and HLA in healthy donors (dated by TCRdb to the late 2010s). Libraries were constructed by the immunoSEQ multiplex PCR assay. For the multiplex PCR, a mixture combining 60 forward primers for TCR Vbeta segments and 13 reverse primers for TCR Jbeta segments was used. As stored in TCRdb, this immuneACCESS dataset retains in-frame rearrangements with V and J assigned. A fraction of the clones does not appear; measured against another copy, unresolved V genes explain less than half of the discrepancy, and the remainder lacks a known reason. This sample holds more than 95,000 clones; around two thirds were observed only once. The ten largest clones take up less than 9.5% of the sample. The specimen sequenced was PBMCs. These receptors all stem from a woman aged 35 to 49 in good health and CMV-seropositive.

This chain connects TRBV11-2 to TRBJ2-4; the D is unclear. Germline V lookup: CDR1 SGHAT, CDR2 FQNNGV. The V gene lost 6 bases and the J gene lost 0 bases, with 12 bases spanning the gap. The CDR3 is made up of 15 amino acids. CDR3 bases: TGTGCCAGCAGTATTCTTTGGCTAGCCAAAAACATTCAGTACTTC. Its protein product is CASSILWLAKNIQYF.

The gene calls are TRBV10-3 and TRBJ2-7, with D possibly TRBD1 on 6 matching bases. The V and J ends lost 5 bases and 4 bases respectively, with 18 bases between them. The CDR3 runs to 15 residues. Germline CDR1 is ENHRY and CDR2 is SYGVKD. CDR3 amino acids: CAISLDSSPDYEQYF. In nucleotides, the CDR3 is TGTGCCATCAGTCTGGACAGCTCTCCGGATTACGAGCAGTACTTC.

The rearrangement links TRBV9 to TRBJ2-2, with 14 bases lining up with TRBD2. The CDR3 length is 18 residues. V was pared by 4 bases and J by 6 bases, with 11 bases of the junction left unmatched. Per the germline V gene, CDR1 is SGDLS and CDR2 is YYNGEE. The CDR3 DNA reads TGTGCCAGCAGCCCACGGGGACTAGCGGGAGAGGTCTCCGGGGAGCTGTTTTTT. It encodes CASSPRGLAGEVSGELFF.

The rearrangement links TRBV5-1 to TRBJ2-5, with 11 bases aligning to TRBD2. This CDR3 spans 15 amino acids. Per the germline V gene, CDR1 is SGHRS and CDR2 is YFSETQ. V trimming: 2 bases; J trimming: 11 bases; junction bases outside the gene matches: 11. The CDR3 loop reads CASSFTSGSGREQYF. In DNA, the CDR3 is TGCGCCAGCAGCTTTACTAGCGGGAGTGGTCGGGAGCAGTACTTC.

V is TRBV28 and J is TRBJ1-2; 11 bases are a match to TRBD1. The V segment lost 6 bases and the J segment 4 bases; nucleotides outside the gene matches: 4. This CDR3 is 14 amino acids long. Germline V gives CDR1 MDHEN, CDR2 SYDVKM. The CDR3 DNA reads TGTGCCAGCAGGGACAGGGGGCAAGTCTATGGCTACACCTTC. It is translated as CASRDRGQVYGYTF.

This chain uses TRBV7-9 with TRBJ2-7; D might be TRBD1 (6 bases). Trimming took off 3 bases at V and 4 bases at J, with 22 bases between the two ends. Germline CDR1 reads SEHNR; CDR2 reads FQNEAQ (reference sequence). The CDR3 is 17 residues long. This chain's CDR3 is CASSFDRRSGTGYEQYF. The CDR3 region has the DNA TGTGCCAGCAGCTTCGACAGGCGATCTGGTACTGGGTACGAGCAGTACTTC. The complete variable domain, with remaining parts taken from reference TRBV7-9 and TRBJ2-7, reads DTGVSQNPRHKITKRGQNVTFRCDPISEHNRLYWYRQTLGQGPEFLTYFQNEAQLEKSRLLSDRFSAERPKGSFSTLEIQRTEQGDSAMYLCASSFDRRSGTGYEQYFGPGTRLTVT.

The chain links TRBV7-2 to TRBJ2-5; D not resolved. V gave up 1 base and J gave up 1 base, with 10 bases separating them. Germline CDR1 SGHTA, CDR2 FQGNSA. The CDR3 totals 15 residues. The CDR3 DNA reads as TGTGCCAGCAGCTTAGGGTTCGCGTTCCAAGAGACCCAGTACTTC. It translates to CASSLGFAFQETQYF.

As regards this clone: At one end the junction does not follow the germline gene, possibly because of a read error. The chain couples TRBV7-2 to TRBJ1-2; 8 bases are a match to TRBD1. CDR1 is SGHTA, CDR2 FQGNSA, per germline. The CDR3 contains 16 residues. The CDR3 nucleotides are TGTGCCAGCACCTTAACCCCCGTACAGGGGGAATATGGCTACACCTTC. Amino acid sequence: CASTLTPVQGEYGYTF.

The V call is TRBV19, the J call TRBJ1-5, with unresolved D. Per the germline V gene, CDR1 is LNHDA and CDR2 is SQIVND (reference sequence). This CDR3 has 13 amino acids. Trimming took off 2 bases at V and 7 bases at J, with 9 bases between the two ends. The CDR3 bases are TGTGCCAGTAGTATATCACACCCCCAGCCCCAGCATTTT. Translated, it gives CASSISHPQPQHF.

The genes are TRBV9 and TRBJ1-2; possibly TRBD1 for D (5 bases). The CDR3 runs 15 residues. The V gene lost 0 bases and the J gene lost 2 bases, with 11 bases spanning the gap. CDR1 is SGDLS and CDR2 is YYNGEE in the germline V gene. The CDR3 DNA is TGTGCCAGCAGCGTAGGATCAGGGATAAACTATGGCTACACCTTC. Translation gives CASSVGSGINYGYTF.

The genes are TRBV6-1 and TRBJ1-1; 8 bases line up with TRBD1. The junction had 6 bases not matched to a gene; V was cut back by 5 bases and J by 4 bases. The CDR3 totals 14 residues. CDR1 and CDR2 (germline): MNHNS, SASEGT. In DNA form, the CDR3 reads TGTGCCAGCAGTTCAGGGGGCGGGGGCACTGAAGCTTTCTTT. Its protein product is CASSSGGGGTEAFF.

The chain carries TRBV7-3 and TRBJ2-5; tentative D call: TRBD1 (6 bases). In germline, CDR1 is SGHTA, CDR2 FQGTGA. Trimming took off 7 bases at V and 1 base at J, with 16 bases between the two ends. The CDR3 extends over 15 amino acids. The CDR3 nucleotides read TGTGCCAGCATCCCATTAGGGGACACCCAAGAGACCCAGTACTTC. Encoded protein: CASIPLGDTQETQYF.

The CDR3 DNA reads TGTGCCAGCAGCTCAGGTCCCGGGACAGTGAACACTGAAGCTTTCTTT. Translated, it gives CASSSGPGTVNTEAFF. The chain employs TRBV5-6 and TRBJ1-1; 7 nucleotides align to TRBD1. V was clipped by 3 bases and J by 0 bases; unmatched bases: 8. The CDR3 spans 16 residues. In germline, CDR1 is SGHDT, CDR2 YYEEEE.

V and J are TRBV11-1 and TRBJ1-1, with D possibly TRBD1 on 6 matching bases. The CDR3 has 13 residues. Trimming stripped 2 bases from V and 3 bases from J, with 7 bases between. Germline CDR1 reads SGHAT; CDR2 reads FQDESV (reference sequence). CDR3 nucleotide sequence: TGTGCCAGCAGCTTAAGGGGGTACACTGAAGCTTTCTTT. Amino acids: CASSLRGYTEAFF.

This clone has just one count. The gene calls are TRBV6-6 and TRBJ2-5, with D perhaps matching TRBD1 (6 bases). The J call may be wrong; the DNA end is better matched by TRBJ2-7. Germline V gives CDR1 MNHNY, CDR2 SVGAGI (reference sequence). CDR3 size: 13 residues. CDR3 sequence: CASSSTSGDEQYF. The CDR3 DNA is TGTGCCAGCAGTTCCACATCAGGGGACGAGCAGTACTTC.

The chain recombines TRBV7-9 with TRBJ2-1; D perhaps matches TRBD2 (6 bases). Germline assignment: CDR1 SEHNR and CDR2 FQNEAQ (reference sequence). The CDR3 has 15 residues. Trimming removed 2 bases at V and 7 bases at J, with 15 bases between. Here the CDR3 reads CASSLWMGLINEQFF. The DNA of the CDR3 is TGTGCCAGCAGCTTATGGATGGGACTCATAAATGAGCAGTTCTTC.

This chain joins TRBV7-8 and TRBJ1-1; a weak D match, TRBD1 (5 bases). V was shortened by 1 base and J by 6 bases, with 9 bases between the two germline ends. This CDR3 contains 13 residues. Germline CDR1 is SGHVS and CDR2 is FQNEAQ. The CDR3 region has the DNA TGTGCCAGCAGCTTAGAGTGGGGCGCTGAAGCTTTCTTT. Translated, it gives CASSLEWGAEAFF.

The chain recombines TRBV6-1 with TRBJ2-1; maybe TRBD2 (6 bases). CDR1 is MNHNS and CDR2 is SASEGT in the germline V gene. This CDR3 is 15 amino acids long. V lost 7 bases and J 5 bases, leaving 18 bases between the germline ends. The CDR3 reads CASTLMVAENNEQFF. CDR3 coding DNA: TGTGCCAGCACCCTGATGGTAGCGGAGAACAATGAGCAGTTCTTC.

The rearrangement links TRBV6-5 to TRBJ1-1, with D hard to call. The germline V and J ends were trimmed by 5 bases and 0 bases, with 7 bases remaining between them. This CDR3 region has 13 residues. The germline V gene has CDR1 MNHEY and CDR2 SVGAGI. In DNA form, the CDR3 reads TGTGCCAGCAGTCGACTGTTGAACACTGAAGCTTTCTTT. Translated: CASSRLLNTEAFF.

The CDR3 reads CASPVGLAGELYEQYF. The DNA of the CDR3 is TGCGCCAGCCCCGTGGGACTAGCGGGAGAGCTCTACGAGCAGTACTTC. The genes are TRBV5-1 and TRBJ2-7, with TRBD2 matching 14 bases. The V and J ends lost 7 bases and 3 bases, in that order; junction bases with no gene match: 9. The CDR3 sequence is 16 residues long. Germline CDR1 reads SGHRS; CDR2 reads YFSETQ.

The chain employs TRBV6-5 and TRBJ1-2; the match to TRBD1 covers 7 bases. Germline loops: CDR1 MNHEY, CDR2 SVGAGI. V lost 8 bases to trimming and J lost 4 bases; unmatched junction nucleotides: 10. This CDR3 is built from 14 residues. CDR3 sequence: CASRGQGGGYGYTF. The DNA of the CDR3 is TGTGCCAGCCGAGGACAAGGGGGCGGCTATGGCTACACCTTC.